The 8 T cell receptor beta chains in this list originate from one sample, sequenced in a study of T cell clones after liver transplantation. TCRdb's copy holds only in-frame clones and misses some; the assay was immunoSEQ multiplex PCR. The table shows some 50,000 clones, with 60% to 75% occurring only once. Sequencing used CD4+ T cells from blood, obtained at the 22-month timepoint. The receptors stem from a human patient who received a liver transplant. Some T cells may be the graft donor's.

The chain couples TRBV6-5 to TRBJ2-2; no clear D. The CDR3 covers 13 residues. CDR1 MNHEY and CDR2 SVGAGI come from the germline V gene. V lost 5 bases to trimming and J lost 11 bases, with 15 bases between them. CDR3: CASSETRLGELFF. CDR3 bases: TGTGCCAGCAGTGAAACAAGATTAGGAGAGCTGTTTTTT.

The chain employs TRBV9 and TRBJ2-3; TRBD2 aligns across 15 bases. The CDR3 covers 15 residues. Germline V gene lookup returns CDR1 SGDLS and CDR2 YYNGEE. Trimming at V came to 4 bases and at J to 5 bases, leaving 2 bases not matched to a gene. Here the CDR3 DNA reads TGTGCCAGCAGCTTGGGACTAGCGGGGGGAGATACGCAGTATTTT. This codes for CASSLGLAGGDTQYF.

The chain employs TRBV4-1 and TRBJ1-1; no clear D gene. The CDR3 extends over 13 amino acids. CDR1 MGHRA and CDR2 YSYEKL come from the germline V gene. Between the trimmed V and J ends, which lost 3 bases and 7 bases, there was a span of 12 bases. CDR3 sequence: CASSQGEWFEAFF. The CDR3 bases are TGCGCCAGCAGCCAGGGCGAGTGGTTTGAAGCTTTCTTT.

V usage is TRBV5-1 and J usage is TRBJ2-1, with 11 nucleotides matching TRBD1. The J segment lost 9 bases and the V segment lost 4 bases, leaving 6 bases of the junction unmatched. This CDR3 has 14 residues. Germline CDR1 reads SGHRS; CDR2 reads YFSETQ. The CDR3 spells CASSAGTGGGEQFF. The CDR3 region has the DNA TGCGCCAGCAGCGCCGGGACAGGGGGAGGTGAGCAGTTCTTC.

The CDR3 loop is CASRPGEVSNQPQHF. Written as DNA, the CDR3 is TGTGCCAGCAGGCCGGGGGAGGTGAGCAATCAGCCCCAGCATTTT. V is TRBV6-6 and J is TRBJ1-5; possible D gene TRBD1, 5 bases. Trimming shortened V by 6 bases and J by 1 base, and 13 bases separated the two germline ends. The CDR3 totals 15 residues. Germline V lookup: CDR1 MNHNY, CDR2 SVGAGI (reference sequence).

The CDR3 here is CASTADRSTDTQYF. The CDR3 coding sequence is TGTGCCAGCACGGCGGACAGGAGCACAGATACGCAGTATTTT. The chain is built from TRBV6-1 and TRBJ2-3, with 7 bases identical to TRBD1. Germline V gene data show CDR1 as MNHNS and CDR2 as SASEGT. This CDR3 has 14 amino acids. Germline trimming cut 7 bases from V and 0 bases from J; bases unmatched to any gene: 4.

The CDR3 nucleotides read TGCAGCGGCGAGGGGTTTACTGAAGCTTTCTTT. The encoded protein is CSGEGFTEAFF. The genes are TRBV29-1 and TRBJ1-1; a weak D match, TRBD1 (5 bases). In germline, CDR1 is SQVTM, CDR2 ANQGSEA. The CDR3 totals 11 residues. V gave up 7 bases and J gave up 5 bases, with 11 bases separating them. Full variable domain (missing parts from reference TRBV29-1 and TRBJ1-1): SAVISQKPSRDICQRGTSLTIQCQVDSQVTMMFWYRQQPGQSLTLIATANQGSEATYESGFVIDKFPISRPNLTFSTLTVSNMSPEDSSIYLCSGEGFTEAFFGQGTRLTVV.

The V and J genes are TRBV7-9 and TRBJ2-5, with 7 bases identical to TRBD1. The trim removed 3 bases at V and 4 bases at J, leaving 5 bases unmatched. Germline values: CDR1 SEHNR, CDR2 FQNEAQ (reference sequence). This CDR3 is built from 14 residues. The CDR3 nucleotides are TGTGCCAGCAGCTTGCCGACAGGGCTAGAGACCCAGTACTTC. Protein: CASSLPTGLETQYF.